This paragraph covers one T cell receptor (beta chain) sequence. Its target is unknown. Treatment given: approximately 9-day PBMC culture with coronavirus spike peptide pools or control peptides (ViraFEST assay). At both days 3 and 7, half the medium was replaced with fresh IL-2 medium. These data come from a study of vaccination and CD4 T cells after COVID-19. Study overall: Every participant had a vaccine, which was either BNT162b2 or mRNA-1273, given in two doses. Cultures acting as controls obtained a CEFX pool, an HIV-1 Nef pool, or no peptide.

The Oncomine TCR Beta short-read assay generated sequence data from the DNA of cultured CD4+ T cells. MiXCR, applied by TCRdb to the PCR reads, yields one record per CDR3 protein. The sample gives fewer than 15,000 distinct CDR3 sequences, less than 25% of which show up once; 9.5% to 15% is in the top ten. V shed 6 bases, J shed 8 bases, and the junction held 6 bases outside the gene matches. Germline CDR1 is MNHEY and CDR2 is SVGEGT. The CDR3 has 14 residues. The rearrangement links TRBV6-2 or TRBV6-3 to TRBJ2-3; TRBD2 matches 12 bases. The sequencing used CD4+ T cells from blood, cultured in vitro, collected before SARS-CoV-2 vaccination. The receptor was isolated from a human donor who received a COVID-19 vaccine. CDR3 DNA sequence: TGTGCCAGCAGCCGCGCTAGCGGGGGGGCTACGCAGTATTTT. Its translation is CASSRASGGATQYF.